The 20 T cell receptor beta chains reported below all come from one sample, sequenced in a study of blood T cells in healthy people across ages. The use of a sample-barcoded 5' primer and a J-beta primer mix characterized a second PCR of roughly 6 to 11 cycles. Using its own MiXCR run on the 5' RACE reads, TCRdb lists one record per CDR3 protein. The table lists 350,000 to 450,000 distinct CDR3 sequences, roughly half of them singletons, with 45% to 65% in the top ten. What was sequenced was blood. The receptors stem from a man aged 55 to 70 in good health.

The chain has TRBV7-2 and TRBJ2-5; D ambiguous. The V end was cut by 1 base, the J end by 5 bases, with 14 bases between. The CDR3 spans 15 residues. The germline gives CDR1 SGHTA, CDR2 FQGNSA. The CDR3 nucleotides read TGTGCCAGCAGCTTAGTTCGCTACCCCGGTGAGACCCAGTACTTC. Encoded protein: CASSLVRYPGETQYF. The full variable domain, with the rest looked up from reference TRBV7-2 and TRBJ2-5, is GAGVSQSPSNKVTEKGKDVELRCDPISGHTALYWYRQSLGQGLEFLIYFQGNSAPDKSGLPSDRFSAERTGGSVSTLTIQRTQQEDSAVYLCASSLVRYPGETQYFGPGTRLLVL.

V and J are TRBV6-1 and TRBJ2-7; 9 bases line up with TRBD1. This CDR3 spans 17 amino acids. Germline lookup yields CDR1 MNHNS and CDR2 SASEGT. V gave up 6 bases and J gave up 6 bases; unmatched junction bases: 18. CDR3 residues: CASRPTLGGQGSFEQYF. Written as DNA, the CDR3 is TGTGCCAGCAGACCTACTCTTGGGGGACAGGGAAGTTTCGAGCAGTACTTC.

This clonotype turned up a few times. V usage is TRBV28 and J usage is TRBJ2-5; TRBD2 agrees at 11 bases. Germline V CDR1 and CDR2: MDHEN, SYDVKM. Trimming at V came to 4 bases and at J to 11 bases, leaving 9 bases not matched to a gene. This CDR3 region has 14 residues. This CDR3 is CASSWTSGPWGQYF. The CDR3 DNA reads as TGTGCCAGCAGTTGGACTAGCGGGCCCTGGGGGCAGTACTTC.

The sample holds a few counts of this clonotype. The chain is built from TRBV11-2 and TRBJ1-2; unclear D gene. The CDR3 is 14 amino acids. The germline V and J ends were trimmed by 1 base and 0 bases, with 6 bases remaining between them. Germline values: CDR1 SGHAT, CDR2 FQNNGV. The CDR3 reads CASSLVEANYGYTF. CDR3 coding DNA: TGTGCCAGCAGCTTAGTCGAGGCTAACTATGGCTACACCTTC.

This chain uses TRBV29-1 with TRBJ2-4; D gene ambiguous. V lost 2 bases, J lost 7 bases, and 15 bases lay in between. Germline CDR1 SQVTM, CDR2 ANQGSEA. The CDR3 runs to 14 residues. This CDR3 is CSVEMMTAGNIQYF. CDR3 nucleotide sequence: TGCAGCGTTGAAATGATGACCGCTGGGAACATTCAGTACTTC. The full variable domain, completed using reference TRBV29-1 and TRBJ2-4, is SAVISQKPSRDICQRGTSLTIQCQVDSQVTMMFWYRQQPGQSLTLIATANQGSEATYESGFVIDKFPISRPNLTFSTLTVSNMSPEDSSIYLCSVEMMTAGNIQYFGAGTRLSVL.

This clonotype was counted between two and nine times. The chain couples TRBV3-1 to TRBJ2-6; D is ambiguous. From germline, CDR1 is LGHDT and CDR2 YNNKEL (reference sequence). The CDR3 has 16 residues. The V end lost 3 bases, the J end lost 0 bases, and 9 bases lay between the germline ends. The CDR3 DNA reads as TGTGCCAGCAGCCAGGCACACTACTCTGGGGCCAACGTCCTGACTTTC. Translating gives CASSQAHYSGANVLTF.

This chain connects TRBV7-6 to TRBJ2-1; D may correspond to TRBD1 or TRBD2 (5 bases each). CDR3 size: 17 residues. Germline CDR1 and CDR2: SGHVS and FNYEAQ. Trimming shortened V by 4 bases and J by 4 bases, and 20 bases separated the two germline ends. CDR3 region: CASSSDAGTAGYNEQFF. DNA for the CDR3: TGTGCCAGCAGCTCTGACGCCGGGACCGCAGGATACAATGAGCAGTTCTTC.

V is TRBV25-1 and J is TRBJ1-2; the D gene is possibly TRBD1 (5 bases). V lost 6 bases and J 8 bases, leaving 10 bases between the germline ends. The CDR3 has 11 residues. The germline V gene encodes CDR1 MGHDK and CDR2 SYGVNS. The CDR3 is CASRGREGYTF. The CDR3 nucleotides are TGTGCCAGCAGGGGCAGGGAAGGCTACACCTTC.

This chain links TRBV20-1 with TRBJ2-4; the match to TRBD1 covers 9 bases. The assigned J gene may be wrong: the sequence end matches TRBJ2-7 better. The CDR3 sequence is 15 residues long. Germline assignment: CDR1 DFQATT and CDR2 SNEGSKA (reference sequence). In DNA form, the CDR3 reads TGCAGTGCTCCCAACCCGGGACAGGGTACCGACGAGCAGTACTTC. Protein sequence: CSAPNPGQGTDEQYF.

The chain carries TRBV28 and TRBJ2-2; no definite D call. The V gene lost 0 bases and the J gene lost 2 bases, with 7 bases spanning the gap. CDR1 MDHEN and CDR2 SYDVKM come from the germline V gene. This CDR3 has 15 residues. The CDR3 sequence is CASSLWAGNTGELFF. CDR3 DNA sequence: TGTGCCAGCAGTTTATGGGCCGGAAACACCGGGGAGCTGTTTTTT.

This clonotype was counted a few times. The V gene is TRBV20-1, the J gene TRBJ2-7, with 12 nucleotides matching TRBD2. The V and J ends lost 3 bases and 7 bases, in that order; junction bases with no gene match: 13. Germline CDR1 reads DFQATT; CDR2 reads SNEGSKA (reference sequence). This CDR3 has 16 residues. CDR3 in DNA: TGCAGTGCTAGCAGGACTAGCGGGACGGTGCTACTAGAGCAGTACTTC. Protein: CSASRTSGTVLLEQYF.

The chain combines TRBV5-1 with TRBJ2-3; 8 bases fit TRBD2. Unmatched junction bases numbered 7, after V lost 4 bases and J lost 3 bases. The germline gives CDR1 SGHRS, CDR2 YFSETQ. The CDR3 is made up of 15 amino acids. Here the CDR3 reads CASSRGGTSTDTQYF. CDR3 coding DNA: TGCGCCAGCAGCCGGGGGGGCACCTCAACAGATACGCAGTATTTT.

The CDR3 DNA follows: TGTGCCAGCAGTGGAACGGGTGGGGCCAACGTCCTGACTTTC. Protein sequence: CASSGTGGANVLTF. The rearrangement uses TRBV25-1 and TRBJ2-6, with D unresolved. The CDR3 spans 14 residues. Trimming took 4 bases from V and 3 from J, leaving 7 bases between them. Germline V gene data show CDR1 as MGHDK and CDR2 as SYGVNS.

The chain employs TRBV6-2 or TRBV6-3 and TRBJ2-7, with D unresolved. In germline, CDR1 is MNHEY, CDR2 SVGEGT. Trimming stripped 1 base from V and 7 bases from J, with 5 bases between. This CDR3 has 11 amino acids. As DNA, the CDR3 is TGTGCCAGCAGTTACTTGGGGGAGCAGTACTTC. Residues: CASSYLGEQYF.

The chain has TRBV15 and TRBJ2-2, with D unresolved. Germline V gives CDR1 LNHNV, CDR2 YYDKDF (reference sequence). The length of the CDR3 is 13 residues. Trimming removed 0 bases from V and 2 bases from J, with 1 base in between. The CDR3 loop is CATSRENTGELFF. The CDR3 nucleotides are TGTGCCACCAGCAGAGAAAACACCGGGGAGCTGTTTTTT.

The chain employs TRBV15 and TRBJ2-3; D unresolved. Trimming shortened V by 0 bases and J by 2 bases, and 6 bases separated the two germline ends. This CDR3 has 14 amino acids. The germline V gene has CDR1 LNHNV and CDR2 YYDKDF (reference sequence). CDR3 amino acids: CATSRDADTDTQYF. CDR3 DNA sequence: TGTGCCACCAGCAGAGATGCTGACACAGATACGCAGTATTTT.

The chain links TRBV6-1 to TRBJ1-2; D remains unclear. V was cut by 2 bases and J by 6 bases, with 16 bases left in between. Germline V CDR1 and CDR2: MNHNS, SASEGT. The CDR3 contains 15 residues. The CDR3, as DNA: TGTGCCAGCAGTGAAACCGTAGGCCTTCGTCATGGCTACACCTTC. This encodes CASSETVGLRHGYTF.

In its sample, this clonotype was seen once. One base away lies a much larger clone, so this may be a sequencing read error. The V call is TRBV11-2, the J call TRBJ2-7, with D unclear. CDR1 is SGHAT and CDR2 is FQNNGV in the germline V gene. The CDR3 has 11 residues. In DNA form, the CDR3 reads TGTGCCAGCAGCTCAAAGTACGGGCAGTACTTC. Translated, it gives CASSSKYGQYF.

This chain uses TRBV6-2 or TRBV6-3 with TRBJ2-7; D might be TRBD1 or TRBD2, each matching 5 bases. The CDR3 extends over 12 amino acids. CDR1 is MNHEY, CDR2 SVGEGT, per germline. The V end was cut by 6 bases, the J end by 9 bases, with 15 bases between. CDR3 sequence: CASSLGERWQYF. The DNA of the CDR3 is TGTGCCAGCAGCCTGGGGGAACGATGGCAGTACTTC.

The chain links TRBV7-9 to TRBJ2-7; D not resolved. The V and J ends lost 3 bases and 5 bases respectively, with 8 bases between them. In germline, CDR1 is SEHNR, CDR2 FQNEAQ (reference sequence). The CDR3 spans 12 residues. CDR3 protein: CASSFNLDEQYF. CDR3 bases: TGTGCCAGCAGCTTTAACTTGGACGAGCAGTACTTC.